This TCR beta chain was recovered during a study of OX40 agonist ivuxolimab in advanced cancers. Study results and limitations: The average count of expanded clones was higher among CD8+ T cells than among CD4+. At doses 0.1 to 3.0 mg/kg, CD4+ and CD8+ clones expanded.

Peripheral blood came from all dose cohorts at three timepoints. Profiling relied on immunoSEQ multiplex PCR, and the TCRdb table lists in-frame clones only, not all of them. The sample gives around 50,000 clones, approximately 91% of which show up once; roughly 12% is in the top ten. Worth noting for this clone: The antigen is unknown.

Germline V gives CDR1 SGHTA, CDR2 FQGNSA. Trimming left V 1 base short and J 5 bases short, with 2 bases between. This CDR3 contains 11 residues. The receptor's source is an adult with an advanced solid tumor such as melanoma, head and neck, liver or kidney cancer. Sequencing used CD4+ or CD8+ T cells sorted from blood, obtained in a trial of the OX40 agonist ivuxolimab. V gene TRBV7-2 combines with J gene TRBJ2-5, with D hard to call. CDR3 sequence (DNA): TGTGCCAGCAGCTTAGACGAGACCCAGTACTTC. This sequence encodes CASSLDETQYF.